The 6 T cell receptor beta chains given below trace back to one sample, sequenced in a study of OX40 agonist ivuxolimab in advanced cancers. Produced via immunoSEQ multiplex PCR; TCRdb's table is partial and in-frame only. The sample includes about 96,000 clones, about nine tenths of them seen just once. The input for sequencing was CD4+ or CD8+ T cells sorted from blood, taken in a trial of the OX40 agonist ivuxolimab. Every receptor here comes from an adult with an advanced solid tumor such as melanoma, head and neck, liver or kidney cancer.

CDR3 sequence (DNA): TGTGCCAGCAGCCTCACCAGGCAGGGCCCTTACGAGCAGTACTTC. This sequence encodes CASSLTRQGPYEQYF. J is TRBJ2-7 and V is TRBV7-9; the D gene is possibly TRBD1 (5 bases). Trimming removed 5 bases at V and 4 bases at J, with 18 bases between. CDR1 and CDR2 from the germline V gene are SEHNR and FQNEAQ (reference sequence). This CDR3 comprises 15 residues.

J is TRBJ2-2 and V is TRBV6-6; the D gene is possibly TRBD2 (6 bases). The CDR3 length is 15 residues. The germline gives CDR1 MNHNY, CDR2 SVGAGI (reference sequence). V was trimmed by 6 bases and J by 3 bases, leaving 14 bases between them. This CDR3 is CASSAQGGDTGELFF. The CDR3 bases are TGTGCCAGCAGCGCTCAGGGCGGGGACACCGGGGAGCTGTTTTTT.

This rearrangement joins TRBV30 to TRBJ2-1; D is possibly TRBD1 (5 bases). Germline CDR1 GTSNPN, CDR2 SVGIG (reference sequence). V lost 4 bases and J lost 4, with 20 bases in between. The CDR3 consists of 16 residues. CDR3 residues: CAWKGLLWTPYNEQFF. DNA of the CDR3: TGTGCCTGGAAGGGTCTCCTTTGGACACCTTACAATGAGCAGTTCTTC.

The chain recombines TRBV30 with TRBJ1-1; no reliable D call. There are 13 residues in the CDR3. Per the germline V gene, CDR1 is GTSNPN and CDR2 is SVGIG (reference sequence). V was cut by 2 bases and J by 0 bases, with 7 bases left in between. CDR3 coding DNA: TGTGCCTGGAGTTTTACTATGAACACTGAAGCTTTCTTT. Encoded protein: CAWSFTMNTEAFF.

This chain links TRBV5-4 with TRBJ1-3; 7 nucleotides line up with TRBD1. The CDR3 loop spans 15 amino acids. Germline CDR1 and CDR2: SGHNT and YYREEE (reference sequence). V lost 3 bases to trimming and J lost 0 bases; unmatched junction nucleotides: 3. This CDR3 is CASSSQGISGNTIYF. The DNA for the CDR3 is TGTGCCAGCAGCTCACAGGGGATCTCTGGAAACACCATATATTTT.

The chain employs TRBV30 and TRBJ2-1, with D possibly being TRBD2 (5 bases). CDR1 and CDR2 (germline): GTSNPN, SVGIG (reference sequence). The length of the CDR3 is 15 residues. V gave up 0 bases and J gave up 4 bases, with 13 bases separating them. The CDR3 bases are TGTGCCTGGAGTGTACTTGCGGGTCTATACAATGAGCAGTTCTTC. This sequence encodes CAWSVLAGLYNEQFF. Full variable domain (remainder filled in from reference TRBV30 and TRBJ2-1): SQTIHQWPATLVQPVGSPLSLECTVEGTSNPNLYWYRQAAGRGLQLLFYSVGIGQISSEVPQNLSASRPQDRQFILSSKKLLLSDSGFYLCAWSVLAGLYNEQFFGPGTRLTVL.